This T cell receptor beta chain was documented in a study of blood T cell repertoires in COVID-19. Study in general: Samples of COVID-19 (acute and convalescent) were obtained from the United States, Italy and Spain. The cDNA or gDNA used as material had been derived from T cells, B-cell-depleted T cells, or PBMCs.

Each participant's cohort was designated according to participant-reported clinical history. TCRdb's copy holds only in-frame clones and misses some; the assay was immunoSEQ multiplex PCR. The sample includes fewer than 400,000 clones, around 92% of them seen just once. Trimming removed 4 bases at V and 6 bases at J, with 16 bases between. Germline CDR1 and CDR2: WNHNN and SYGVQD (reference sequence). The CDR3 sequence is 15 residues long. Sequencing used PBMCs or T cells enriched from blood (not recorded which). This receptor was taken from a woman aged 30 to 39 who had recovered from COVID-19. This chain connects TRBV10-1 to TRBJ2-1, with a tentative D call TRBD2 (7 bases). The CDR3: CASSGDLGGLNEQFF. The CDR3 region has the DNA TGCGCCAGCAGTGGAGACCTCGGGGGGCTCAATGAGCAGTTCTTC.